This T cell receptor (beta chain) was documented in a study of beta chain features in type 1 diabetes. The CDR3 is 14 residues long. Trimming stripped 4 bases from V and 3 bases from J, with 12 bases between. Germline CDR1 and CDR2: SGHKS and YYEKEE (reference sequence). The study reverse transcribed the entire isolated RNA, so it sequenced expressed TCRB transcripts. Assay used: immunoSEQ multiplex PCR; TCRdb lists only in-frame clones, some missing. The sample includes more than 140,000 clones, 9.5% to 10% of them seen just once. In this sample, this clone turned up many times. The sequence was collected from a woman aged 40 to 50 in good health. The material sequenced was central memory CD4+ T cells from blood. The chain has TRBV5-5 and TRBJ2-3; a possible D gene is TRBD1 (6 bases). The CDR3 here is CASSVGQRTDTQYF. The CDR3 DNA reads TGTGCCAGCAGCGTAGGACAGAGAACAGATACGCAGTATTTT.